What follows describes a single T cell receptor beta chain. The data belong to a study of blood T cell repertoires in COVID-19. The CDR3 contains 14 residues. V was pared by 8 bases and J by 4 bases, with 7 bases of the junction left unmatched. Germline loops: CDR1 MNHEY, CDR2 SVGAGI. Libraries were prepared by immunoSEQ multiplex PCR; TCRdb keeps only in-frame clonotypes and omits some of them. Of roughly 200,000 clones in the sample, 88% were seen once. The material sequenced was peripheral blood. The chain is built from TRBV6-5 and TRBJ2-2; 7 positions agree with TRBD1. This TCR was sampled from a man aged 70-80 years with acute or convalescent COVID-19. DNA for the CDR3: TGTGCCAGCGTATGGACAGGCGGCACCGGGGAGCTGTTTTTT. Encoded protein: CASVWTGGTGELFF.